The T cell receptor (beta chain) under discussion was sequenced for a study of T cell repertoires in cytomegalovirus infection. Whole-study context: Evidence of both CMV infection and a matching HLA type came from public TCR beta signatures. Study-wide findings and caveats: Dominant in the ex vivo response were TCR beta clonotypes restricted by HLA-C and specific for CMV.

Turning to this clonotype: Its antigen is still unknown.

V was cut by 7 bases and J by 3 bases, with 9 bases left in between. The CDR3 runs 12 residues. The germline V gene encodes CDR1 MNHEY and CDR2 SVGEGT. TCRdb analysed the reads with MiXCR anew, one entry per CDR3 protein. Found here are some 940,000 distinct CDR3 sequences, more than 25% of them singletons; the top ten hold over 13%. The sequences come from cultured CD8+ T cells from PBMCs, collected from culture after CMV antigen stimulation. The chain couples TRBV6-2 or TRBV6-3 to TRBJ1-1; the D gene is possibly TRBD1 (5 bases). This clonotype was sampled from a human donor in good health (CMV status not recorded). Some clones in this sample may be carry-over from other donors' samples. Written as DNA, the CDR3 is TGTGCCAGCACAGGGATCGACACTGAAGCTTTCTTT. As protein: CASTGIDTEAFF.